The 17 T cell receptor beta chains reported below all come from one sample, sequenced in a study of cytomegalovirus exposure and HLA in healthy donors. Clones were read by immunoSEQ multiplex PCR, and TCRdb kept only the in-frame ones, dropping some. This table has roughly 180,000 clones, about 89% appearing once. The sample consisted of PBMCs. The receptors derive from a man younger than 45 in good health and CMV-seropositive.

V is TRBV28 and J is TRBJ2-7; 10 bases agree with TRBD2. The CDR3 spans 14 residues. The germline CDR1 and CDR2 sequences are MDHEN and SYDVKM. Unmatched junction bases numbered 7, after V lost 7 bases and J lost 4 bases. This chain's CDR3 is CASNPLAGVYEQYF. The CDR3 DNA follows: TGTGCCAGCAATCCTCTAGCGGGAGTATACGAGCAGTACTTC.

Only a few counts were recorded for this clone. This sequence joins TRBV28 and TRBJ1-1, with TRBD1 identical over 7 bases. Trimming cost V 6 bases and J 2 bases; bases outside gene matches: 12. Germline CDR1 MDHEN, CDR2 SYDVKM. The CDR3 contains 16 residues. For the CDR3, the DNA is TGTGCCAGCAGCCCCCCACTGGGACAGCCCAACACTGAAGCTTTCTTT. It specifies CASSPPLGQPNTEAFF.

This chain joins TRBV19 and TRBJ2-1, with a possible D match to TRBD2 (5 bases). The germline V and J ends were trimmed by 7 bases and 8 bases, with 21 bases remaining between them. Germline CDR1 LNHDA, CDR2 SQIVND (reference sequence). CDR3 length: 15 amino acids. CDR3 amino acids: CASNGRVRYRDEQFF. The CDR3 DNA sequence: TGTGCCAGTAACGGGCGGGTTAGGTATCGGGATGAGCAGTTCTTC. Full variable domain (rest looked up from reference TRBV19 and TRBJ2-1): DGGITQSPKYLFRKEGQNVTLSCEQNLNHDAMYWYRQDPGQGLRLIYYSQIVNDFQKGDIAEGYSVSREKKESFPLTVTSAQKNPTAFYLCASNGRVRYRDEQFFGPGTRLTVL.

CDR3 region: CATSRESLYEQYF. The CDR3 bases are TGTGCCACCAGCAGAGAGAGCCTCTACGAGCAGTACTTC. The V gene is TRBV15, the J gene TRBJ2-7, with D hard to call. Trimming shortened V by 0 bases and J by 3 bases, and 6 bases separated the two germline ends. Germline V gene data show CDR1 as LNHNV and CDR2 as YYDKDF (reference sequence). The CDR3 runs 13 residues.

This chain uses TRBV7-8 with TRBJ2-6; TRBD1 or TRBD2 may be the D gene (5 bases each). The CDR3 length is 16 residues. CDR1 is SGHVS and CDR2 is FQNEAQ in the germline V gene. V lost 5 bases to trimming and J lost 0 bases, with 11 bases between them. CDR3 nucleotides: TGTGCCAGCAGCCCGGGACGCCTCTCTGGGGCCAACGTCCTGACTTTC. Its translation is CASSPGRLSGANVLTF. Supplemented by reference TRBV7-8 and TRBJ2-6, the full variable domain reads GAGVSQSPRYKVAKRGQDVALRCDPISGHVSLFWYQQALGQGPEFLTYFQNEAQLDKSGLPSDRFFAERPEGSVSTLKIQRTQQEDSAVYLCASSPGRLSGANVLTFGAGSRLTVL.

This CDR3 is CASSLDSGYGYTF. In nucleotides, the CDR3 is TGTGCCAGCAGCTTAGACAGTGGCTATGGCTACACCTTC. The gene calls are TRBV7-2 and TRBJ1-2; D gene ambiguous. CDR3 length: 13 residues. Per germline, CDR1 SGHTA and CDR2 FQGNSA. With 1 base removed from V and 4 bases from J, the gap between germline ends came to 7 bases.

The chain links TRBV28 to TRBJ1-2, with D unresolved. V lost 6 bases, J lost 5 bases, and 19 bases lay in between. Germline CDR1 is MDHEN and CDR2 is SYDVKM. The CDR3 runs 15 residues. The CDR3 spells CASRPASADPYGYTF. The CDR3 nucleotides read TGTGCCAGCAGACCTGCCTCGGCCGACCCGTATGGCTACACCTTC.

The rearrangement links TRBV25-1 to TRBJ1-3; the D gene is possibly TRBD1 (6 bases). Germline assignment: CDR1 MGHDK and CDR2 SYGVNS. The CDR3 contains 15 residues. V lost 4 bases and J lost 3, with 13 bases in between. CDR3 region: CASSGRDTRGNTIYF. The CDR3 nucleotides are TGTGCCAGCAGTGGCCGGGACACCCGTGGAAACACCATATATTTT.

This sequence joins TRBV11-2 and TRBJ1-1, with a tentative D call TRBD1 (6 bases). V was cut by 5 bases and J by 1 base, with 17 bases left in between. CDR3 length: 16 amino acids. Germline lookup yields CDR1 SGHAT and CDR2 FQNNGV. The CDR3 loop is CASSPRPAGQNTEAFF. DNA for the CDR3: TGTGCCAGCAGCCCCCGCCCGGCGGGACAGAACACTGAAGCTTTCTTT.

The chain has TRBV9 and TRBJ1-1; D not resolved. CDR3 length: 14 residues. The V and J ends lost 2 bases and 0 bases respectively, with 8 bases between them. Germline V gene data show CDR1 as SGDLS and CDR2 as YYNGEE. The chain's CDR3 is CASSVDVVNTEAFF. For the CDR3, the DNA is TGTGCCAGCAGCGTCGATGTGGTGAACACTGAAGCTTTCTTT.

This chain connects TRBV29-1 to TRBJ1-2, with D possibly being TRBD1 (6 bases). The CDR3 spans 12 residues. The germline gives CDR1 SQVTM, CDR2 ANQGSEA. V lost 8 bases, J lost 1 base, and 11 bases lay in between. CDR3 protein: CSYEDSNYGYTF. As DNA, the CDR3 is TGCAGCTATGAGGACAGTAACTATGGCTACACCTTC.

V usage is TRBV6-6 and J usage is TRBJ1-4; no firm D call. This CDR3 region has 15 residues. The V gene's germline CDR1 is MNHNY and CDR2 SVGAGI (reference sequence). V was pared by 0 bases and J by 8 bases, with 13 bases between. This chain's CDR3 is CASSYSLQTGEKLFF. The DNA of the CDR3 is TGTGCCAGCAGTTACTCGTTACAGACGGGGGAAAAACTGTTTTTT.

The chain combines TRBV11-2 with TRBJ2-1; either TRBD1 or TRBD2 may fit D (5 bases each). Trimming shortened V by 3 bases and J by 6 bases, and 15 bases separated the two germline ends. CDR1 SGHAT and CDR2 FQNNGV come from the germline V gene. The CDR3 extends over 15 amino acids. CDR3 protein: CASSLRAGAGNEQFF. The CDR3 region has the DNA TGTGCCAGCAGCTTGAGAGCCGGGGCTGGCAATGAGCAGTTCTTC. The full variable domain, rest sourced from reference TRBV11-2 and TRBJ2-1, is EAGVAQSPRYKIIEKRQSVAFWCNPISGHATLYWYQQILGQGPKLLIQFQNNGVVDDSQLPKDRFSAERLKGVDSTLKIQPAKLEDSAVYLCASSLRAGAGNEQFFGPGTRLTVL.

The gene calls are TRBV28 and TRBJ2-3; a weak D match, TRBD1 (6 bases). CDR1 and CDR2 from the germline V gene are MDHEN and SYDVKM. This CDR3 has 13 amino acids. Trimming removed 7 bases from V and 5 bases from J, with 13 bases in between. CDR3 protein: CASIPTGLDTQYF. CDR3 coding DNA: TGTGCCAGCATTCCGACAGGATTAGATACGCAGTATTTT.

The CDR3 nucleotides read TGTGCCATCGGATCACCCCTCCACTTT. This encodes CAIGSPLHF. The J gene is TRBJ1-6, the V gene TRBV10-3; no clear D gene. This CDR3 contains 9 residues. Germline V gene data show CDR1 as ENHRY and CDR2 as SYGVKD. The V gene lost 8 bases and the J gene lost 10 bases, with 3 bases spanning the gap.

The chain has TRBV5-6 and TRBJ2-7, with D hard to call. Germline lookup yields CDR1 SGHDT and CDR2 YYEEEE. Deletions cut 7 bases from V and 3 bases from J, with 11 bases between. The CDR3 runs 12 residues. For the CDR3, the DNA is TGTGCCAGCGAAGGGCCTGTCTACGAGCAGTACTTC. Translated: CASEGPVYEQYF.

CDR3 sequence: CASSLQGSGNQPQHF. CDR3 DNA sequence: TGTGCCAGCAGCCTACAGGGGTCTGGCAATCAGCCCCAGCATTTT. The genes are TRBV7-2 and TRBJ1-5; 7 nucleotides line up with TRBD1. The CDR3 has 15 amino acids. Germline CDR1 reads SGHTA; CDR2 reads FQGNSA. Trimming removed 5 bases from V and 2 bases from J; junction bases left unmatched: 6.